The sequence of this T cell receptor beta chain was determined in a study of graft-versus-host responses after intestinal transplantation. Study-level points and caveats: GvH clones surfaced in recipient marrow, some emerging earlier in ileum or blood.

Measured with immunoSEQ multiplex PCR; TCRdb has only the in-frame clones, and not every one. Among about 25,000 clones listed, 90% to 95% were seen once. A word on this clone: Its antigen is undetermined.

Per the germline V gene, CDR1 is MNHEY and CDR2 is SVGAGI. V lost 2 bases, J lost 5 bases, and 3 bases lay in between. The CDR3 runs 11 residues. The sequence derives from a human patient who received an intestinal transplant, so some T cells may come from the graft donor. The genes are TRBV6-5 and TRBJ2-5; D unresolved. The sample was PBMCs, taken more than 29 days after intestinal transplant. The DNA of the CDR3 is TGTGCCAGCAGTTACGGGGAGACCCAGTACTTC. Its translation: CASSYGETQYF.